This T cell receptor beta chain was obtained from a study of early T cells in non-severe SARS-CoV-2 infection. The CDR3 has 17 amino acids. V gave up 5 bases and J gave up 3 bases; unmatched junction bases: 16. Germline V gives CDR1 SGHVS, CDR2 FQNEAQ. A single record per CDR3 protein comes from TCRdb applying MiXCR to the 5' RACE reads. Found here are 80,000 or so distinct CDR3 sequences, around 15% of them singletons; the top ten hold around 12%. This clonotype was seen repeatedly, ten times or more. The chain carries TRBV7-8 and TRBJ2-7; 7 bases agree with TRBD2. The specimen was whole blood. The receptor comes from an adult who was a healthcare worker with PCR-confirmed SARS-CoV-2 infection or an uninfected control (not recorded which). DNA of the CDR3: TGTGCCAGCAGCGCAACCTCTCTAGCGGCTCCCCGCTACGAGCAGTACTTC. It specifies CASSATSLAAPRYEQYF.